This T cell receptor beta chain was captured by sequencing in a study of T cells in Graves' hyperthyroidism and ophthalmopathy. Whole-study findings and limits: Classification by a 13 V-J model distinguished ophthalmopathy from stable hyperthyroidism.

Authors of the study amplified TCR beta CDR3 regions from RNA transcripts. In the first-round RT-PCR of the TCR CDR3, the HTBI primer set was used. MiXCR, applied by TCRdb to the multiplex PCR reads, yields one record per CDR3 protein. The sample yields about 360,000 distinct CDR3 sequences, 13% seen once. This CDR3 comprises 12 residues. Trimming removed 3 bases from V and 6 bases from J, with 7 bases in between. Germline assignment: CDR1 SGDLS and CDR2 YYNGEE. A note on this clonotype: Its antigen is currently unknown.

What was sequenced was blood. This chain links TRBV9 with TRBJ2-1; unclear D gene. The clonotype originates from a woman younger than 30 with Graves' hyperthyroidism. The CDR3 is CASSDYTNEQFF. The CDR3 DNA sequence: TGTGCCAGCAGCGACTACACCAATGAGCAGTTCTTC.